This is a list of T cell receptor beta chains from one sample in a study of cytomegalovirus exposure and HLA in healthy donors. Assay used: immunoSEQ multiplex PCR; TCRdb lists only in-frame clones, some missing. Of about 89,000 clones in the sample, 85% were seen once. What was sequenced was PBMCs. These receptors originate from a man aged 35-49 years in good health and CMV-seropositive. The CDR3 runs from the conserved cysteine through the conserved F or W. D genes are given only for firm matches. Clone size is stated in some rows and not others, as once, few, many or a class when expanded.

cdr3_length: 14
clone_size: .
d_call: TRBD1
j_call: TRBJ1-3
v_call: TRBV7-6
cdr3_aa: CASSLTGGGNTIYF
cdr3_nt: TGTGCCAGCAGCTTAACAGGGGGAGGAAACACCATATATTTT

cdr3_length: 13
clone_size: .
d_call: .
j_call: TRBJ2-1
v_call: TRBV4-2
cdr3_aa: CASSGGLYNEQFF
cdr3_nt: TGTGCCAGCAGCGGGGGGTTATACAATGAGCAGTTCTTC

cdr3_length: 14
clone_size: few
d_call: .
j_call: TRBJ2-4
v_call: TRBV6-6
cdr3_aa: CASALLEAKNIQYF
cdr3_nt: TGTGCCAGCGCCCTACTAGAAGCCAAAAACATTCAGTACTTC

cdr3_length: 14
clone_size: .
d_call: .
j_call: TRBJ1-1
v_call: TRBV7-9
cdr3_aa: CASSQMRRDTEAFF
cdr3_nt: TGTGCCAGCAGCCAGATGCGCAGGGACACTGAAGCTTTCTTT

cdr3_length: 15
clone_size: .
d_call: .
j_call: TRBJ1-3
v_call: TRBV18
cdr3_aa: CASSPRRQPGNTIYF
cdr3_nt: TGTGCCAGTTCACCAAGACGACAACCTGGAAACACCATATATTTT

cdr3_length: 15
clone_size: .
d_call: TRBD1
j_call: TRBJ1-1
v_call: TRBV7-9
cdr3_aa: CASRQGTGGGTEAFF
cdr3_nt: TGTGCCAGCAGGCAAGGGACAGGGGGAGGCACTGAAGCTTTCTTT

cdr3_length: 18
clone_size: .
d_call: TRBD2
j_call: TRBJ2-3
v_call: TRBV27
cdr3_aa: CASSLSTSGRGSTDTQYF
cdr3_nt: TGTGCCAGCAGTTTATCGACTAGCGGGAGGGGTAGCACAGATACGCAGTATTTT

cdr3_length: 14
clone_size: .
d_call: .
j_call: TRBJ1-5
v_call: TRBV2
cdr3_aa: CASSLAGVGQPQHF
cdr3_nt: TGTGCCAGCAGCCTCGCAGGGGTGGGACAGCCCCAGCATTTT

cdr3_length: 15
clone_size: few
d_call: TRBD2
j_call: TRBJ2-7
v_call: TRBV27
cdr3_aa: CATSAPGLAGGEQYF
cdr3_nt: TGTGCCACCTCCGCCCCTGGGCTAGCGGGAGGCGAGCAGTACTTC

cdr3_length: 17
clone_size: .
d_call: .
j_call: TRBJ1-1
v_call: TRBV27
cdr3_aa: CASSLGSVRRRNTEAFF
cdr3_nt: TGTGCCAGCAGTTTAGGCTCGGTTAGGAGAAGGAACACTGAAGCTTTCTTT

cdr3_length: 14
clone_size: .
d_call: TRBD1
j_call: TRBJ1-5
v_call: TRBV6-1
cdr3_aa: CASSGDSYNQPQHF
cdr3_nt: TGTGCCAGCAGTGGGGACAGTTACAATCAGCCCCAGCATTTT

cdr3_length: 12
clone_size: .
d_call: .
j_call: TRBJ1-1
v_call: TRBV5-1
cdr3_aa: CASSGYGTEAFF
cdr3_nt: TGCGCCAGCAGCGGATACGGGACAGAAGCTTTCTTT

cdr3_length: 10
clone_size: .
d_call: .
j_call: TRBJ1-2
v_call: TRBV19
cdr3_aa: CASGGYGYTF
cdr3_nt: TGTGCCAGCGGGGGCTATGGCTACACCTTC

cdr3_length: 15
clone_size: .
d_call: .
j_call: TRBJ2-7
v_call: TRBV12-5
cdr3_aa: CASGLVGTPSYEQYF
cdr3_nt: TGTGCTAGTGGTTTGGTGGGGACACCATCCTACGAGCAGTACTTC

cdr3_length: 16
clone_size: once
d_call: .
j_call: TRBJ2-2
v_call: TRBV9
cdr3_aa: CASSPRDRSNTGELFF
cdr3_nt: TGTGCCAGCAGCCCCCGCGACAGGTCGAACACCGGGGAGCTGTTTTTT

cdr3_length: 12
clone_size: once
d_call: .
j_call: TRBJ2-1
v_call: TRBV6-5
cdr3_aa: CASSLLVDEQFF
cdr3_nt: TGTGCCAGCAGTTTACTAGTGGATGAGCAGTTCTTC

cdr3_length: 14
clone_size: .
d_call: .
j_call: TRBJ2-3
v_call: TRBV5-5
cdr3_aa: CASSPDYSTDTQYF
cdr3_nt: TGTGCCAGCAGCCCGGACTACTCCACAGATACGCAGTATTTT

cdr3_length: 16
clone_size: .
d_call: TRBD1
j_call: TRBJ2-1
v_call: TRBV5-1
cdr3_aa: CASSHGDRGTYNEQFF
cdr3_nt: TGCGCCAGCAGCCATGGGGACAGGGGAACCTACAATGAGCAGTTCTTC

cdr3_length: 15
clone_size: .
d_call: TRBD2
j_call: TRBJ2-1
v_call: TRBV7-9
cdr3_aa: CASSTTSGRANGQFF
cdr3_nt: TGTGCCAGCAGCACGACTAGCGGGAGGGCCAACGGGCAGTTCTTC

cdr3_length: 15
clone_size: once
d_call: .
j_call: TRBJ1-4
v_call: TRBV6-1
cdr3_aa: CASSEGGEWGEKLFF
cdr3_nt: TGTGCCAGCAGTGAAGGGGGGGAGTGGGGGGAAAAACTGTTTTTT

cdr3_length: 13
clone_size: once
d_call: .
j_call: TRBJ1-1
v_call: TRBV5-1
cdr3_aa: CASRGAQDTEAFF
cdr3_nt: TGCGCCAGCAGGGGAGCCCAGGACACTGAAGCTTTCTTT

cdr3_length: 13
clone_size: .
d_call: .
j_call: TRBJ2-1
v_call: TRBV5-1
cdr3_aa: CASSLPGGNEQFF
cdr3_nt: TGCGCCAGCAGCCTCCCTGGGGGGAATGAGCAGTTCTTC

cdr3_length: 13
clone_size: .
d_call: .
j_call: TRBJ2-1
v_call: TRBV7-6
cdr3_aa: CASSKGLYNEQFF
cdr3_nt: TGTGCCAGCAGCAAGGGACTGTACAATGAGCAGTTCTTC

cdr3_length: 16
clone_size: .
d_call: .
j_call: TRBJ2-1
v_call: TRBV18
cdr3_aa: CASSPLSKSSYNEQFF
cdr3_nt: TGTGCCAGCTCACCACTGAGCAAGAGCTCCTACAATGAGCAGTTCTTC

cdr3_length: 9
clone_size: .
d_call: .
j_call: TRBJ2-1
v_call: TRBV5-6
cdr3_aa: CASRERQFF
cdr3_nt: TGTGCCAGCAGGGAGCGCCAGTTCTTC

cdr3_length: 11
clone_size: .
d_call: .
j_call: TRBJ2-7
v_call: TRBV2
cdr3_aa: CASSPFFEQYF
cdr3_nt: TGTGCCAGCAGTCCATTCTTCGAGCAGTACTTC

cdr3_length: 17
clone_size: .
d_call: .
j_call: TRBJ1-5
v_call: TRBV19
cdr3_aa: CASSIREGQWSNQPQHF
cdr3_nt: TGTGCCAGTAGTATACGTGAAGGACAGTGGAGCAATCAGCCCCAGCATTTT

cdr3_length: 12
clone_size: few
d_call: .
j_call: TRBJ2-5
v_call: TRBV5-1
cdr3_aa: CASSLSAETQYF
cdr3_nt: TGCGCCAGCAGCTTGAGCGCTGAGACCCAGTACTTC

cdr3_length: 16
clone_size: .
d_call: TRBD1
j_call: TRBJ1-1
v_call: TRBV5-5
cdr3_aa: CASSKQRGQMNTEAFF
cdr3_nt: TGTGCCAGCAGCAAACAAAGGGGACAGATGAACACTGAAGCTTTCTTT

cdr3_length: 13
clone_size: few
d_call: TRBD1
j_call: TRBJ2-7
v_call: TRBV27
cdr3_aa: CASSTGVIGEQYF
cdr3_nt: TGTGCCAGCAGTACAGGGGTGATCGGCGAGCAGTACTTC

cdr3_length: 12
clone_size: .
d_call: .
j_call: TRBJ2-3
v_call: TRBV6-4
cdr3_aa: CASSDAADTQYF
cdr3_nt: TGTGCCAGCAGTGACGCGGCAGATACGCAGTATTTT

cdr3_length: 15
clone_size: once
d_call: TRBD1
j_call: TRBJ2-1
v_call: TRBV5-4
cdr3_aa: CASSFTGTGGNEQFF
cdr3_nt: TGTGCCAGCAGCTTTACCGGGACAGGGGGCAATGAGCAGTTCTTC

cdr3_length: 15
clone_size: .
d_call: TRBD1
j_call: TRBJ2-7
v_call: TRBV7-2
cdr3_aa: CASSYTGTGAYEQYF
cdr3_nt: TGTGCCAGCAGTTACACCGGGACAGGGGCCTACGAGCAGTACTTC

cdr3_length: 13
clone_size: .
d_call: .
j_call: TRBJ1-1
v_call: TRBV14
cdr3_aa: CASSRDTNTEAFF
cdr3_nt: TGTGCCAGCAGTCGGGACACCAACACTGAAGCTTTCTTT

cdr3_length: 16
clone_size: .
d_call: TRBD2
j_call: TRBJ2-5
v_call: TRBV5-5
cdr3_aa: CASTRGTSGGQETQYF
cdr3_nt: TGTGCCAGCACCAGAGGCACTAGCGGGGGACAAGAGACCCAGTACTTC

cdr3_length: 16
clone_size: .
d_call: TRBD2
j_call: TRBJ2-1
v_call: TRBV27
cdr3_aa: CASSSSSGGPHNEQFF
cdr3_nt: TGTGCCAGCAGTTCCTCTAGCGGGGGGCCCCACAATGAGCAGTTCTTC

cdr3_length: 15
clone_size: .
d_call: TRBD1
j_call: TRBJ2-1
v_call: TRBV27
cdr3_aa: CASTWRTGVYNEQFF
cdr3_nt: TGTGCCAGCACCTGGCGGACAGGGGTCTACAATGAGCAGTTCTTC

cdr3_length: 15
clone_size: .
d_call: .
j_call: TRBJ1-5
v_call: TRBV27
cdr3_aa: CASSKLGGNNQPQHF
cdr3_nt: TGTGCCAGCAGCAAGCTAGGGGGAAACAATCAGCCCCAGCATTTT

cdr3_length: 14
clone_size: .
d_call: TRBD1
j_call: TRBJ2-3
v_call: TRBV5-1
cdr3_aa: CASSLGGQFDTQYF
cdr3_nt: TGCGCCAGCAGCTTGGGGGGACAGTTTGATACGCAGTATTTT